The clone carrying this T cell receptor beta chain came up a few times. The sample originates from a study of molecular identifiers for immune sequencing clone quantification. The CDR3 runs 17 residues. CDR1 is GTSNPN and CDR2 is SVGIG in the germline V gene (reference sequence). V shed 4 bases, J shed 1 base, and the junction held 8 bases outside the gene matches. Researchers sorted naive CD8 T cells as cells that were CD8+CD4-CCR7+CD45RA+. One entry per CDR3 protein results from TCRdb running MiXCR on the PCR reads. The profile shows 550,000 to 750,000 distinct CDR3 sequences, 15% to 20% of them singletons.

The sample consisted of naive CD8+ T cells from blood, with Jurkat cell RNA spiked in. Subset in this sample: FACS-sorted CD8+CD4-CCR7+CD45RA+ naive T cells. V and J are TRBV30 and TRBJ2-3; 13 bases agree with TRBD2. This TCR was sampled from a human donor in good health. Some libraries in this study had Jurkat cell RNA spiked in. CDR3 bases: TGTGCCTGGACCCTCCTCGGACTAGCGGGGGGCACAGATACGCAGTATTTT. This codes for CAWTLLGLAGGTDTQYF.